Presented here are 28 T cell receptor beta chains from one specimen sequenced in a study of T cells in Graves' hyperthyroidism and ophthalmopathy. TCR beta CDR3 region amplification was performed from RNA transcripts. Primed by the HTBI set, a first-round RT-PCR was run on the TCR CDR3. TCRdb reprocessed the multiplex PCR reads via MiXCR and lists one record per CDR3 protein. The data contain 500,000 to 600,000 distinct CDR3 sequences, 15% to 20% of them seen just once; the ten biggest clones take up about 50%. The specimen sequenced was blood. These receptors all come from a middle-aged man with Graves' ophthalmopathy.

This chain connects TRBV20-1 to TRBJ2-4; TRBD2 matches 10 bases. V trimming: 1 base; J trimming: 0 bases; junction bases outside the gene matches: 15. Per germline, CDR1 DFQATT and CDR2 SNEGSKA (reference sequence). This CDR3 has 20 amino acids. Here the CDR3 reads CSARGPRLAGVELAKNIQYF. The CDR3 DNA is TGCAGTGCTAGAGGTCCCCGACTAGCGGGCGTGGAACTAGCCAAAAACATTCAGTACTTC.

This clonotype occurred a few times. The chain joins TRBV5-1 to TRBJ1-3; perhaps TRBD1 as D (5 bases). The CDR3 is 14 residues long. CDR1 is SGHRS and CDR2 is YFSETQ in the germline V gene. V was pared by 4 bases and J by 4 bases, with 12 bases between. Here the CDR3 reads CASSVGRVGNTIYF. Here the CDR3 DNA reads TGCGCCAGCAGCGTGGGACGGGTAGGAAACACCATATATTTT.

CDR3 sequence reads: CASSLRTGGYGYTF. The CDR3 DNA is TGCGCCAGCAGCTTGAGGACAGGGGGCTATGGCTACACCTTC. The rearrangement uses TRBV5-1 and TRBJ1-2, with TRBD1 identical over 10 bases. The J segment lost 4 bases and the V segment lost 1 base, leaving 1 base of the junction unmatched. This CDR3 is built from 14 residues. Germline V gene sequence: CDR1 SGHRS, CDR2 YFSETQ.

Points on this clonotype: With a much larger clone just one base away, this may be a read error. This chain links TRBV27 with TRBJ2-5; tentative D call: TRBD2 (5 bases). Germline CDR1 is MNHEY and CDR2 is SMNVEV (reference sequence). The CDR3 runs 12 residues. Here the CDR3 reads CAGSPIGKTQYF. The DNA for the CDR3 is TGTGCCGGCAGTCCCATCGGGAAGACCCAGTACTTC.

The gene calls are TRBV6-1 and TRBJ1-4, with TRBD1 as a possible D gene (5 bases). This CDR3 has 16 amino acids. Deletions cut 5 bases from V and 7 bases from J, with 20 bases between. Per germline, CDR1 MNHNS and CDR2 SASEGT. The CDR3 region has the DNA TGTGCCAGCAGTCCTTCATCATTCGGGGGTGGTGAAAAACTGTTTTTT. It encodes CASSPSSFGGGEKLFF.

This clonotype was counted once. The chain joins TRBV4-1 to TRBJ1-1; 8 nucleotides agree with TRBD1. V lost 3 bases and J lost 0; bases outside the gene matches: 15. Germline-derived CDR1 and CDR2 are MGHRA and YSYEKL. The CDR3 is 19 amino acids. The CDR3 sequence is CASSHRGDRLYPMNTEAFF. CDR3 sequence (DNA): TGCGCCAGCAGCCACCGTGGGGACAGGTTATATCCAATGAACACTGAAGCTTTCTTT.

This clonotype was seen ten or more times. One end of the junction does not line up with germline, which may come from a read error. The chain links TRBV5-1 to TRBJ1-1; 7 bases align to TRBD1. The CDR3 consists of 14 residues. The germline V gene has CDR1 SGHRS and CDR2 YFSETQ. CDR3 sequence (DNA): TGTGCCAGCAGCTTAGAGGGGGCGAACACTGAAGCTTTCTTT. It yields the protein CASSLEGANTEAFF.

A few counts support this clonotype. This sequence joins TRBV12-3 or TRBV12-4 and TRBJ1-1; perhaps TRBD1 as D (5 bases). The V gene lost 4 bases and the J gene lost 8 bases, with 14 bases spanning the gap. The CDR3 covers 13 residues. In DNA form, the CDR3 reads TGTGCCAGCAGTTATGAAGGGGCGTCGGAAGCTTTCTTT. Translation: CASSYEGASEAFF.

The table lists this clonotype with a few counts. The rearrangement joins TRBV19 to TRBJ2-3, with a weak D call TRBD2 (6 bases). The germline V gene encodes CDR1 LNHDA and CDR2 SQIVND (reference sequence). Trimming left V 6 bases short and J 10 bases short, with 23 bases between. The CDR3 has 15 residues. CDR3 DNA: TGTGCCAGTAGCCCGGGACTTTCCCCGGGTGAGCCGCAGTATTTT. It codes for CASSPGLSPGEPQYF.

V gene TRBV5-6 combines with J gene TRBJ2-7, with D perhaps assigned TRBD1 or TRBD2 (5 bases each). The CDR3 has 13 amino acids. Trimming left V 4 bases short and J 7 bases short, with 15 bases between. CDR1 is SGHDT, CDR2 YYEEEE, per germline. CDR3 protein: CASSPGTSWEQYF. The CDR3 DNA sequence: TGTGCCAGCAGCCCCGGGACCTCTTGGGAGCAGTACTTC.

V usage is TRBV12-3 or TRBV12-4 and J usage is TRBJ2-1, with 13 bases matching TRBD2. With V trimmed by 5 bases and J by 10 bases, 11 bases remained unmatched. CDR3 length: 16 residues. CDR3 residues: CASSIILAGGIREQFF. CDR3 nucleotide sequence: TGTGCCAGCAGTATAATACTAGCGGGGGGGATTCGGGAGCAGTTCTTC.

This clonotype was seen only a few times. The rearrangement uses TRBV18 and TRBJ2-3; D unclear. The CDR3 covers 14 residues. The germline V gene has CDR1 KGHSH and CDR2 LQKENI. The V end lost 5 bases, the J end lost 0 bases, and 9 bases lay between the germline ends. The CDR3 sequence is CASSEASSTDTQYF. CDR3 nucleotides: TGTGCCAGCTCAGAGGCGTCTAGCACAGATACGCAGTATTTT.

The chain joins TRBV28 to TRBJ1-2, with TRBD1 identical over 11 bases. V trimming: 6 bases; J trimming: 7 bases; junction bases outside the gene matches: 10. The CDR3 is 15 amino acids. The germline CDR1 and CDR2 sequences are MDHEN and SYDVKM. The CDR3 DNA sequence: TGTGCCAGCAGACCGCCAGGGACAGGGGGTTTTGGCTACACCTTC. Its translation: CASRPPGTGGFGYTF.

The chain carries TRBV7-2 and TRBJ1-2; 9 bases are a match to TRBD1. With 5 bases clipped from V and 4 bases from J, the junction kept 11 bases outside the gene matches. CDR3 length equals 16 residues. Per germline, CDR1 SGHTA and CDR2 FQGNSA. The CDR3 region is CASSADRGETLYGYTF. CDR3 coding DNA: TGTGCCAGCAGCGCCGACAGGGGGGAAACCCTCTATGGCTACACCTTC.

This clonotype was picked up many times. J is TRBJ1-2 and V is TRBV2; D not certain. Germline-derived CDR1 and CDR2 are SNHLY and FYNNEI. The CDR3 is 15 residues long. Trimming left V 0 bases short and J 3 bases short, with 11 bases between. The CDR3 region is CASSEAVSSYYGYTF. The CDR3 region has the DNA TGTGCCAGCAGTGAAGCGGTATCAAGTTACTATGGCTACACCTTC.

In its sample, this clonotype was seen a few times. The chain uses TRBV12-3 or TRBV12-4 and TRBJ1-2, with D maybe TRBD1 (5 bases). Trimming pared 6 bases from V and 7 bases from J, leaving 15 bases between. The CDR3 runs 13 residues. The CDR3 nucleotides read TGTGCCAGCAGGCGAGGACAAGGCGTTGGCTACACCTTC. Translated: CASRRGQGVGYTF.

V and J are TRBV6-1 and TRBJ1-1; no firm D call. The germline V gene encodes CDR1 MNHNS and CDR2 SASEGT. V was shortened by 2 bases and J by 0 bases, with 7 bases between the two germline ends. The CDR3 covers 14 residues. The CDR3 region is CASSEMGLNTEAFF. In nucleotides, the CDR3 is TGTGCCAGCAGTGAAATGGGTCTGAACACTGAAGCTTTCTTT.

Many counts were recorded for this clonotype. The chain recombines TRBV12-3 or TRBV12-4 with TRBJ2-5, with TRBD2 matching over 10 bases. CDR3 length equals 14 residues. Trimming took 5 bases from V and 4 from J; bases not matched to a gene: 4. CDR3: CASSATSGTETQYF. The DNA for the CDR3 is TGTGCCAGCAGTGCCACTAGCGGGACAGAGACCCAGTACTTC.

At least ten counts were recorded for this clonotype. CDR3 nucleotide sequence: TGTGCCAGCAGAGCGGGAGGGCCCACCTACAATGAGCAGTTCTTC. Amino acid sequence: CASRAGGPTYNEQFF. V gene TRBV2 combines with J gene TRBJ2-1; TRBD2 matches 10 bases. The CDR3 consists of 15 residues. V dropped 6 bases and J dropped 2; count of bases not matched to a gene: 4. Germline loops: CDR1 SNHLY, CDR2 FYNNEI.

This clonotype was seen many times. The CDR3 spells CASSPRPPGQLSGPSGTQYF. CDR3 nucleotides: TGTGCCAGCAGTCCCCGCCCCCCGGGCCAGCTCTCTGGGCCGTCGGGTACGCAGTATTTT. V usage is TRBV28 and J usage is TRBJ2-3; D call uncertain. Trimming removed 5 bases at V and 8 bases at J, with 35 bases between. The CDR3 sequence is 20 residues long. In germline, CDR1 is MDHEN, CDR2 SYDVKM.

This clonotype was picked up a small number of times. Written as DNA, the CDR3 is TGTGCCAGCAGCGGGGATGTTGGGCAGTACTTC. Translation: CASSGDVGQYF. The gene calls are TRBV7-2 and TRBJ2-7; D is undetermined. The CDR3 contains 11 residues. Germline CDR1 is SGHTA and CDR2 is FQGNSA. Deletions cut 5 bases from V and 9 bases from J, with 11 bases between.

This clonotype was seen a handful of times. V usage is TRBV29-1 and J usage is TRBJ1-2; D call uncertain. Germline V gives CDR1 SQVTM, CDR2 ANQGSEA. Trimming left V 4 bases short and J 6 bases short, with 18 bases between. The length of the CDR3 is 14 residues. In DNA, the CDR3 is TGCAGCGTTGTTCACAGAGAGTCGATCAATGGCTACACCTTC. Translated, it gives CSVVHRESINGYTF. The whole variable domain, remainder taken from reference TRBV29-1 and TRBJ1-2, is SAVISQKPSRDICQRGTSLTIQCQVDSQVTMMFWYRQQPGQSLTLIATANQGSEATYESGFVIDKFPISRPNLTFSTLTVSNMSPEDSSIYLCSVVHRESINGYTFGSGTRLTVV.

The chain has TRBV2 and TRBJ1-1; 7 positions agree with TRBD1. The CDR3 totals 13 residues. The germline V gene encodes CDR1 SNHLY and CDR2 FYNNEI. Trimming at V came to 4 bases and at J to 3 bases, leaving 2 bases not matched to a gene. This CDR3 reads CASSVRGHTEAFF. The CDR3 region has the DNA TGTGCCAGCAGTGTGAGGGGGCACACTGAAGCTTTCTTT.

The table lists this clonotype with many counts. The chain recombines TRBV3-1 with TRBJ2-1; D unclear. CDR3 length equals 14 residues. Between the trimmed V and J ends, which lost 0 bases and 4 bases, there was a span of 7 bases. Germline V lookup: CDR1 LGHDT, CDR2 YNNKEL (reference sequence). Here the CDR3 DNA reads TGTGCCAGCAGCCAAGAGGGCGCATACAATGAGCAGTTCTTC. Residues: CASSQEGAYNEQFF.

The table lists this clonotype with a few counts. The chain joins TRBV30 to TRBJ2-7; D may be TRBD2 (5 bases). Germline assignment: CDR1 GTSNPN and CDR2 SVGIG (reference sequence). The CDR3 has 16 amino acids. V lost 0 bases, J lost 2 bases, and 17 bases lay in between. The CDR3, as DNA: TGTGCCTGGAGTGTCCCTATCGGGCTAGCTGCCTACGAGCAGTACTTC. It encodes CAWSVPIGLAAYEQYF.

This clonotype was picked up a small number of times. This rearrangement joins TRBV12-3 or TRBV12-4 to TRBJ1-5, with D tentatively TRBD1 (5 bases). The CDR3 covers 15 residues. Trimming stripped 5 bases from V and 0 bases from J, with 11 bases between. The CDR3: CASSPPGNSNQPQHF. The CDR3 nucleotides read TGTGCCAGCAGTCCCCCAGGGAATAGCAATCAGCCCCAGCATTTT.

The chain carries TRBV5-1 and TRBJ1-1; no firm D call. The CDR3 has 15 amino acids. With 1 base removed from V and 4 bases from J, the gap between germline ends came to 14 bases. Germline V lookup: CDR1 SGHRS, CDR2 YFSETQ. The CDR3 sequence: CASSLNPNRGTEAFF. As DNA, the CDR3 is TGCGCCAGCAGCTTGAATCCCAATCGTGGCACTGAAGCTTTCTTT.

The J gene is TRBJ2-1, the V gene TRBV29-1; D gene ambiguous. V was trimmed by 7 bases and J by 4 bases, leaving 14 bases between them. The V gene's germline CDR1 is SQVTM and CDR2 ANQGSEA. This CDR3 has 13 amino acids. The DNA for the CDR3 is TGCAGCGGGCAGCGACAAGAGTACAATGAGCAGTTCTTC. It yields the protein CSGQRQEYNEQFF.